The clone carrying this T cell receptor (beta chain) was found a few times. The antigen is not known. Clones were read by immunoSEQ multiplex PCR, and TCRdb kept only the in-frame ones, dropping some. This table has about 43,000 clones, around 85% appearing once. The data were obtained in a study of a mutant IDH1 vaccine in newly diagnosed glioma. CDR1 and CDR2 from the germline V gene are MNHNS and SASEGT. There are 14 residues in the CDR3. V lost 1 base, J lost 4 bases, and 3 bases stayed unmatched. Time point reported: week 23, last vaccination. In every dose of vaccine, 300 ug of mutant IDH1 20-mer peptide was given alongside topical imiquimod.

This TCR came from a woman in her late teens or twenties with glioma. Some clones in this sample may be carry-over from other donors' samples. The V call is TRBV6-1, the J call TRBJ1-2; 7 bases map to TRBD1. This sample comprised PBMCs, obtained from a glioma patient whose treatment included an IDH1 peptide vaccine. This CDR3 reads CASSEVDRSYGYTF. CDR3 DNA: TGTGCCAGCAGTGAAGTGGACAGGAGCTATGGCTACACCTTC.